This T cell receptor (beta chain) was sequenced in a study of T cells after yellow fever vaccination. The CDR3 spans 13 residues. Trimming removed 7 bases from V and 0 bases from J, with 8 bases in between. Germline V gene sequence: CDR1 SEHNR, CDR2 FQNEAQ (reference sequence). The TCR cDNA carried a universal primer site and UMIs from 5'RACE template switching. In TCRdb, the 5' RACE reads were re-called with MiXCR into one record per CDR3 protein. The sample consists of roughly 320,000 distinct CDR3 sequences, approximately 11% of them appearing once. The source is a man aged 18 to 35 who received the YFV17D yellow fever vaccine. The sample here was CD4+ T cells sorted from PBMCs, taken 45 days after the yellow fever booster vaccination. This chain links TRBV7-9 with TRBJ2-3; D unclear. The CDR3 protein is CASTRLSTDTQYF. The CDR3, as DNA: TGTGCCAGCACCCGGCTTAGCACAGATACGCAGTATTTT.